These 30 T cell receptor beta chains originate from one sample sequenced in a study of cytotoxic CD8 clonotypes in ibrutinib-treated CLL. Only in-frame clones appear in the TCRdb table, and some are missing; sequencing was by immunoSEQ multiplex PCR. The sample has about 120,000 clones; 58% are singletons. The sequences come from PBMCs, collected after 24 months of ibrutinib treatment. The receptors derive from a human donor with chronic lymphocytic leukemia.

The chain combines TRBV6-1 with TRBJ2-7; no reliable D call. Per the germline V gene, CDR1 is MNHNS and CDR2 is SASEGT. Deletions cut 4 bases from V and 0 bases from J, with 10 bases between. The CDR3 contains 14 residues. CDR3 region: CASSGRASSYEQYF. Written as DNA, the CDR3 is TGTGCCAGCAGTGGAAGGGCCAGCTCCTACGAGCAGTACTTC.

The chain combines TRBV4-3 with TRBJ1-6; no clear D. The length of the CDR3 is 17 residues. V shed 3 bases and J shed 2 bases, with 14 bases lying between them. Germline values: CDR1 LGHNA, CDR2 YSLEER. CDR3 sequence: CASSQESKGTYNSPLHF. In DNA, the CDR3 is TGCGCCAGCAGCCAGGAAAGCAAGGGAACCTATAATTCACCCCTCCACTTT.

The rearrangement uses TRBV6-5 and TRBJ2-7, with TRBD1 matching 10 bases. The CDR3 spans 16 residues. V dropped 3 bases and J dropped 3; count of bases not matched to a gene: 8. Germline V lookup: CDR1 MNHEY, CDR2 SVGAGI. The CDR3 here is CASSYRDRGLHYEQYF. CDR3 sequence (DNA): TGTGCCAGCAGTTATCGGGACAGGGGCCTCCACTACGAGCAGTACTTC.

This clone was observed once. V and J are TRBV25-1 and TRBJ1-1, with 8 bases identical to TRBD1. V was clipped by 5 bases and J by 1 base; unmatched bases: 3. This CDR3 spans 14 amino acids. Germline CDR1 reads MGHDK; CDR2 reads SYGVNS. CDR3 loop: CASSSGTGNTEAFF. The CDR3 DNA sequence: TGTGCCAGCAGTTCCGGGACAGGGAACACTGAAGCTTTCTTT.

The CDR3 DNA is TGTGCCAGCAGCGCTGACAGGGGGCCTGCAACTAATGAAAAACTGTTTTTT. The encoded protein is CASSADRGPATNEKLFF. J is TRBJ1-4 and V is TRBV5-6; 10 bases are a match to TRBD1. V trimming: 4 bases; J trimming: 0 bases; junction bases outside the gene matches: 6. The CDR3 is 17 residues long. Per germline, CDR1 SGHDT and CDR2 YYEEEE.

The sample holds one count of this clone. CDR3 DNA: TGTGCCTGGAGTGTCGGCAGGGGAGAGACCCAGTACTTC. It yields the protein CAWSVGRGETQYF. The rearrangement joins TRBV30 to TRBJ2-5; D may be TRBD1 (6 bases). CDR3 length: 13 amino acids. V dropped 0 bases and J dropped 4 bases, with 9 bases sitting between them. The germline CDR1 and CDR2 sequences are GTSNPN and SVGIG (reference sequence).

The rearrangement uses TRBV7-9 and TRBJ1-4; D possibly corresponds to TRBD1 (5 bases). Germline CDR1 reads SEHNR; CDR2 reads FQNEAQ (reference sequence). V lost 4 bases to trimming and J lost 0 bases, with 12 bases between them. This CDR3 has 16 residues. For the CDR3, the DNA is TGTGCCAGCAGCTCACTAGACAGACCAACTAATGAAAAACTGTTTTTT. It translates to CASSSLDRPTNEKLFF. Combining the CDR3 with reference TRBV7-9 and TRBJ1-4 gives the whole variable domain DTGVSQNPRHKITKRGQNVTFRCDPISEHNRLYWYRQTLGQGPEFLTYFQNEAQLEKSRLLSDRFSAERPKGSFSTLEIQRTEQGDSAMYLCASSSLDRPTNEKLFFGSGTQLSVL.

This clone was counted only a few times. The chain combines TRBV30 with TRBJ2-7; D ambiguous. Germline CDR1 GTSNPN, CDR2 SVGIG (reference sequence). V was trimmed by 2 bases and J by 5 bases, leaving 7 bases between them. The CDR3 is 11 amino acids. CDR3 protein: CAWSFQDEQYF. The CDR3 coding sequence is TGTGCCTGGAGTTTCCAGGACGAGCAGTACTTC.

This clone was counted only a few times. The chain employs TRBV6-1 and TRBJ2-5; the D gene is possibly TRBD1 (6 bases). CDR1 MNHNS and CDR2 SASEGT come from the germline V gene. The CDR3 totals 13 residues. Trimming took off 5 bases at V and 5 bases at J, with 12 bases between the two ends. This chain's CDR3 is CASSRVRGETQYF. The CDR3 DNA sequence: TGTGCCAGCAGTCGTGTCAGGGGTGAGACCCAGTACTTC.

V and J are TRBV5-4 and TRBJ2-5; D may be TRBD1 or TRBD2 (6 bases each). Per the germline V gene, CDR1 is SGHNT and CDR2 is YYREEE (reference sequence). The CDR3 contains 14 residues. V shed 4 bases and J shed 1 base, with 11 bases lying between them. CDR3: CASSPTGAQETQYF. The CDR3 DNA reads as TGTGCCAGCAGCCCGACGGGGGCCCAAGAGACCCAGTACTTC.

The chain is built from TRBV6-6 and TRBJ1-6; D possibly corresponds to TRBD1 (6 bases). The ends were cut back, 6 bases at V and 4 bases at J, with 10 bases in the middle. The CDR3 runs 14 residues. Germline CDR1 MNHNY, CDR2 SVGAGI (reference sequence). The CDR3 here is CASSYQGYNSPLHF. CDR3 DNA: TGTGCCAGCAGCTACCAGGGGTATAATTCACCCCTCCACTTT.

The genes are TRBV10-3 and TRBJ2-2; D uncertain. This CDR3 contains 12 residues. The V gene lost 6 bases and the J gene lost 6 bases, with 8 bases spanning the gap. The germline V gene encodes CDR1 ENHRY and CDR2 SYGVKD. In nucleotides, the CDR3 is TGTGCCATCAGCCTGACCCCCGGGGAGCTGTTTTTT. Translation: CAISLTPGELFF.

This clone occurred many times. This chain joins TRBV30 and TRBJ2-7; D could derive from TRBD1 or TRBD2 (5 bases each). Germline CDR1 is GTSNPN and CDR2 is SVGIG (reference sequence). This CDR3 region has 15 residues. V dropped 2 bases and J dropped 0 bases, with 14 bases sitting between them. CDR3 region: CAWSQGTKYSYEQYF. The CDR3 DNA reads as TGTGCCTGGAGTCAAGGGACGAAATACTCCTACGAGCAGTACTTC.

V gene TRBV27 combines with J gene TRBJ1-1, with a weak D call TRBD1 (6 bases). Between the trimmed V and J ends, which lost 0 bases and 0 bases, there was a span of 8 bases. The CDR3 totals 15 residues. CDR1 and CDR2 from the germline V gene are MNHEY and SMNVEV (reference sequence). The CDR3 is CASSLSAGVNTEAFF. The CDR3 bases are TGTGCCAGCAGTTTATCTGCAGGGGTGAACACTGAAGCTTTCTTT.

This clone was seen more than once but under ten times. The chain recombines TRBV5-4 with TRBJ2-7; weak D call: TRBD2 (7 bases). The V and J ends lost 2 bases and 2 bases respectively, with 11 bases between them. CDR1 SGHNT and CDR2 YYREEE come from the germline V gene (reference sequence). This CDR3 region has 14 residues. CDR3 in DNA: TGTGCCAGCAGCTTCCGGGGGGCCCCCTACGAGCAGTACTTC. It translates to CASSFRGAPYEQYF.

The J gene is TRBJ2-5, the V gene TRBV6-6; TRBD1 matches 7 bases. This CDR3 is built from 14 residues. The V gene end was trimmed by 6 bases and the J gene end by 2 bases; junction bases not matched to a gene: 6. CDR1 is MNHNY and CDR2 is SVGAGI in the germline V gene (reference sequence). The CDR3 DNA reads TGTGCCAGCAGAAGGCCGGGACAGCAAGAGACCCAGTACTTC. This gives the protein CASRRPGQQETQYF.

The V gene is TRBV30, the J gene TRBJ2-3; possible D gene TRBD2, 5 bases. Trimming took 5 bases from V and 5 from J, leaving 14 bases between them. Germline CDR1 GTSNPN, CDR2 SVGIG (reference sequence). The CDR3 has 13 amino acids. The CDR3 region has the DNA TGTGCCTGGGATCGGGGAGTTGTAGATACGCAGTATTTT. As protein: CAWDRGVVDTQYF. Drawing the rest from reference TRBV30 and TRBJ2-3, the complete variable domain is SQTIHQWPATLVQPVGSPLSLECTVEGTSNPNLYWYRQAAGRGLQLLFYSVGIGQISSEVPQNLSASRPQDRQFILSSKKLLLSDSGFYLCAWDRGVVDTQYFGPGTRLTVL.

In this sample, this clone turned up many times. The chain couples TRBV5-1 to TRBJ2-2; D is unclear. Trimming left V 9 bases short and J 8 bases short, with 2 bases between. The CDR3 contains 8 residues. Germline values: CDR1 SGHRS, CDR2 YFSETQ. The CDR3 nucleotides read TGCGCCAAGGGGGAGCTGTTTTTT. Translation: CAKGELFF.

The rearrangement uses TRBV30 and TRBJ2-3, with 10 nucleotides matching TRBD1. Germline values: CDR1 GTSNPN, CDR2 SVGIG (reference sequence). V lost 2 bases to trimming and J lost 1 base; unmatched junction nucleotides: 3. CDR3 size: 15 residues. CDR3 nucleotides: TGTGCCTGGAGTAGGGGGACAGGGGGCACAGATACGCAGTATTTT. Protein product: CAWSRGTGGTDTQYF.

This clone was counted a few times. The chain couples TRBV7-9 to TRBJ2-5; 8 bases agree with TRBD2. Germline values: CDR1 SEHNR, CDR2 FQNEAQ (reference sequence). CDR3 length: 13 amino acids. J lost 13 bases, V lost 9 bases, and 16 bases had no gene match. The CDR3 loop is CASSLAGGRVMYF. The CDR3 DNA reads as TGTGCCAGTTCGTTGGCGGGGGGCCGGGTGATGTACTTC.

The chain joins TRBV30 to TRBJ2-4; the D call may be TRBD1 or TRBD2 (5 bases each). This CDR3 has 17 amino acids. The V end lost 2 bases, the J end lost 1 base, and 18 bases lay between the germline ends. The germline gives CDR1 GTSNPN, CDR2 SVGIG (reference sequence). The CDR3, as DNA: TGTGCCTGGAGTAAGAGTCTGAGGGGTCCCGCCAAAAACATTCAGTACTTC. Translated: CAWSKSLRGPAKNIQYF.

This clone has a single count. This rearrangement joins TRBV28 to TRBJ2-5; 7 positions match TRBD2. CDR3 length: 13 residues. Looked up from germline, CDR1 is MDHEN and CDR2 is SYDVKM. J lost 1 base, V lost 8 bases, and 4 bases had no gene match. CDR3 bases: TGTGCCAGCGGGCGGGGGAGCCAAGAGACCCAGTACTTC. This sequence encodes CASGRGSQETQYF.

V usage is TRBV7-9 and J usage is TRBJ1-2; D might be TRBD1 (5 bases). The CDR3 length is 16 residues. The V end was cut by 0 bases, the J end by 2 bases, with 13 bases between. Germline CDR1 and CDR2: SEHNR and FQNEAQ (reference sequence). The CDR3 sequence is CASSLASREINYGYTF. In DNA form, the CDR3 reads TGTGCCAGCAGCTTAGCCTCCAGGGAGATAAACTATGGCTACACCTTC.

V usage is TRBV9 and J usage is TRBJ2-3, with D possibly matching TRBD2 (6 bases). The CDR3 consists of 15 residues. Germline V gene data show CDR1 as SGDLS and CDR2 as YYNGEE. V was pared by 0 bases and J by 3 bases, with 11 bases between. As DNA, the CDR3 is TGTGCCAGCAGCGTAGAGCCAGGGAGGACAGATACGCAGTATTTT. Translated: CASSVEPGRTDTQYF.

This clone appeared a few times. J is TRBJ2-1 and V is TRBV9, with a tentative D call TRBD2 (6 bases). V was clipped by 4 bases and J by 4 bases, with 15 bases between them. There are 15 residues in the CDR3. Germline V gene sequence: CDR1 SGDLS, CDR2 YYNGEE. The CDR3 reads CASSPGGSNYNEQFF. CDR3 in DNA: TGTGCCAGCAGCCCTGGGGGGAGTAATTACAATGAGCAGTTCTTC.

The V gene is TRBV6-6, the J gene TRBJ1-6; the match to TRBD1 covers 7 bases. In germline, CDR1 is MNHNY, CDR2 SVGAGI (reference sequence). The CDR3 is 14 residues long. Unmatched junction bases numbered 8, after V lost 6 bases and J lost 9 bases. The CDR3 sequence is CASRQGLDRSPLHF. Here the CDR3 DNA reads TGTGCCAGCAGACAGGGGCTAGATCGTTCACCCCTCCACTTT.

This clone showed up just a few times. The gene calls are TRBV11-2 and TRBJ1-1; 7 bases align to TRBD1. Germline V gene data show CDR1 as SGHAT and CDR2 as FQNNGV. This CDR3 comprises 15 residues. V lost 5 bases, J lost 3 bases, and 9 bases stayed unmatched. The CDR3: CASSPLKGGDTEAFF. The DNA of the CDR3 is TGTGCCAGCAGCCCGTTGAAAGGGGGCGACACTGAAGCTTTCTTT. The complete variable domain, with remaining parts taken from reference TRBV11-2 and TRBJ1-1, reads EAGVAQSPRYKIIEKRQSVAFWCNPISGHATLYWYQQILGQGPKLLIQFQNNGVVDDSQLPKDRFSAERLKGVDSTLKIQPAKLEDSAVYLCASSPLKGGDTEAFFGQGTRLTVV.

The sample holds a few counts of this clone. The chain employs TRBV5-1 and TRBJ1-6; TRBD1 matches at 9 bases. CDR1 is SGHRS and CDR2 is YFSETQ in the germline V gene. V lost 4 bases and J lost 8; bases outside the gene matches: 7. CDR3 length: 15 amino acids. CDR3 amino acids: CASSVRQGGDSPLHF. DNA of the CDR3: TGCGCCAGCAGCGTCCGACAGGGGGGCGATTCACCCCTCCACTTT. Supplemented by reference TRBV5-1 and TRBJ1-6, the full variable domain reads KAGVTQTPRYLIKTRGQQVTLSCSPISGHRSVSWYQQTPGQGLQFLFEYFSETQRNKGNFPGRFSGRQFSNSRSEMNVSTLELGDSALYLCASSVRQGGDSPLHFGNGTRLTVT.

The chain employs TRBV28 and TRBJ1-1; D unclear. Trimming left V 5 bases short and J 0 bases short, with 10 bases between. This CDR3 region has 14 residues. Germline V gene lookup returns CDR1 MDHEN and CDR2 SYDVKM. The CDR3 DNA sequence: TGTGCCAGCAGTCCGTCTCGTATGAACACTGAAGCTTTCTTT. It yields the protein CASSPSRMNTEAFF.

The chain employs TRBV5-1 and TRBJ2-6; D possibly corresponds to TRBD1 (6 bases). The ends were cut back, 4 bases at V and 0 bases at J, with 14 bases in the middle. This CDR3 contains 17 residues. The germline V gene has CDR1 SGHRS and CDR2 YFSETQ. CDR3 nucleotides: TGCGCCAGCAGCGGTGGACAGATTAACTCTGGGGCCAACGTCCTGACTTTC. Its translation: CASSGGQINSGANVLTF.